The next 30 T cell receptor beta chains were all read from a single sample in a study of technical replicates of blood from a few donors (TCRdb year 2017). The library was made by the immunoSEQ multiplex PCR assay. The immuneACCESS repertoire file appears here via TCRdb, limited to in-frame rearrangements. These files lack a portion of the clones; in checked studies, under half of the deficit traces to unresolved V genes, and the cause of the others is not known. The sample table holds under 70,000 clones, of which 91% were seen once. Over 4% of the sample is held by the ten biggest clonotypes. The sequencing input was PBMCs. The receptors come from a human donor in good health. Some clones in this sample may be carry-over from other donors' samples.

This chain links TRBV9 with TRBJ1-2, with 7 bases that match TRBD1. The CDR3 covers 14 residues. The germline gives CDR1 SGDLS, CDR2 YYNGEE. With 3 bases clipped from V and 5 bases from J, the junction kept 7 bases outside the gene matches. The DNA of the CDR3 is TGTGCCAGCAGCGCTCACTCGGGACAGTATGGCTACACCTTC. Its translation is CASSAHSGQYGYTF.

The chain recombines TRBV27 with TRBJ2-5, with TRBD2 matching 10 bases. V trimming: 6 bases; J trimming: 3 bases; junction bases outside the gene matches: 7. The CDR3 covers 15 residues. The germline V gene has CDR1 MNHEY and CDR2 SMNVEV (reference sequence). CDR3 protein: CASRSEGLAEETQYF. For the CDR3, the DNA is TGTGCCAGCAGATCCGAAGGACTAGCGGAAGAGACCCAGTACTTC.

This chain joins TRBV20-1 and TRBJ1-2; a possible D gene is TRBD1 (5 bases). The length of the CDR3 is 11 residues. The V gene lost 5 bases and the J gene lost 4 bases, with 8 bases spanning the gap. Per the germline V gene, CDR1 is DFQATT and CDR2 is SNEGSKA (reference sequence). CDR3: CSADQGYGYTF. DNA of the CDR3: TGCAGTGCTGACCAGGGCTATGGCTACACCTTC.

The chain employs TRBV10-3 and TRBJ1-2; possible D gene TRBD1, 6 bases. The CDR3 totals 12 residues. Trimming cost V 10 bases and J 2 bases, with 11 bases left between them. Germline V lookup: CDR1 ENHRY, CDR2 SYGVKD. CDR3: CATSDSNYGYTF. The CDR3, as DNA: TGTGCCACCTCGGACAGCAACTATGGCTACACCTTC.

The chain has TRBV11-3 and TRBJ1-2, with 8 bases that match TRBD1. The CDR3 contains 13 residues. Germline CDR1 SGHNT, CDR2 YENEEA. Trimming removed 3 bases from V and 4 bases from J; junction bases left unmatched: 1. CDR3 nucleotides: TGTGCCAGCAGCTTCGGACAGGGCTATGGCTACACCTTC. Protein: CASSFGQGYGYTF.

This chain uses TRBV23-1 with TRBJ1-3, with a weak D call TRBD1 (6 bases). TRBV23-1 is placed among ORFs of uncertain function. The germline V and J ends were trimmed by 0 bases and 6 bases, with 12 bases remaining between them. The CDR3 totals 15 residues. CDR3 amino acids: CASSQSPTGKNTIYF. The CDR3 DNA reads as TGCGCCAGCAGTCAATCCCCCACAGGGAAAAACACCATATATTTT.

The gene calls are TRBV2 and TRBJ2-5, with 8 bases lining up with TRBD2. CDR1 is SNHLY and CDR2 is FYNNEI in the germline V gene. The CDR3 totals 15 residues. The V and J ends lost 4 bases and 5 bases, in that order; junction bases with no gene match: 9. DNA of the CDR3: TGTGCCAGCAGTGTGTTAGCGGGGAGGCGGGAGACCCAGTACTTC. Amino acids: CASSVLAGRRETQYF.

The chain links TRBV5-8 to TRBJ2-3, with D possibly TRBD1 on 5 matching bases. The germline CDR1 and CDR2 sequences are SGHTS and YDEGEE. CDR3 length equals 15 residues. Deletions cut 2 bases from V and 1 base from J, with 11 bases between. Here the CDR3 DNA reads TGTGCCAGCAGCTTCCGACAGATAGGCACAGATACGCAGTATTTT. It encodes CASSFRQIGTDTQYF.

This clone has only one observation. The chain couples TRBV7-2 to TRBJ2-7; perhaps TRBD1 as D (5 bases). CDR3 length: 14 residues. The V end was cut by 5 bases, the J end by 0 bases, with 11 bases between. CDR1 SGHTA and CDR2 FQGNSA come from the germline V gene. CDR3 nucleotides: TGTGCCAGCAGCCCTAGGGGCTCCTCCTACGAGCAGTACTTC. This codes for CASSPRGSSYEQYF.

The chain employs TRBV9 and TRBJ2-1; 8 positions agree with TRBD2. CDR1 is SGDLS, CDR2 YYNGEE, per germline. Unmatched junction bases numbered 6, after V lost 0 bases and J lost 7 bases. CDR3 length: 15 amino acids. CDR3 residues: CASSVVPGGANEQFF. The CDR3, as DNA: TGTGCCAGCAGCGTAGTACCGGGGGGGGCGAATGAGCAGTTCTTC.

The CDR3 spells CASSSHRTGTDEQYF. The CDR3 nucleotides are TGTGCCAGCAGCTCCCACCGGACAGGAACGGACGAGCAGTACTTC. V is TRBV7-6 and J is TRBJ2-7, with 7 positions matching TRBD1. The CDR3 sequence is 15 residues long. In germline, CDR1 is SGHVS, CDR2 FNYEAQ. J gave up 5 bases and V 4 bases, and 11 bases lay outside the gene matches.

V is TRBV6-6 and J is TRBJ1-5; 7 bases are a match to TRBD1. This CDR3 contains 14 residues. Germline V gene lookup returns CDR1 MNHNY and CDR2 SVGAGI (reference sequence). V lost 3 bases, J lost 11 bases, and 10 bases stayed unmatched. The CDR3 reads CASSYPTGPQSQHF. The CDR3 DNA reads as TGTGCCAGCAGTTATCCGACAGGGCCCCAATCCCAGCATTTT.

This clone was seen once. V and J are TRBV6-1 and TRBJ2-7; TRBD2 matches at 10 bases. Germline V gives CDR1 MNHNS, CDR2 SASEGT. The trim removed 6 bases at V and 7 bases at J, leaving 6 bases unmatched. The CDR3 is made up of 13 amino acids. CDR3 nucleotide sequence: TGTGCCAGCAGGGGGACTAGCGAGTTTGAGCAGTACTTC. This gives the protein CASRGTSEFEQYF.

V usage is TRBV6-6 and J usage is TRBJ1-4; D perhaps matches TRBD1 (6 bases). This CDR3 region has 14 residues. Between the trimmed V and J ends, which lost 5 bases and 4 bases, there was a span of 11 bases. In germline, CDR1 is MNHNY, CDR2 SVGAGI (reference sequence). CDR3 sequence: CASSDRQVNEKLFF. The CDR3 bases are TGTGCCAGCAGTGATAGACAGGTTAATGAAAAACTGTTTTTT.

The sample holds one count of this clone. CDR3 in amino acids: CASGLGLAGRDTQYF. The CDR3 region has the DNA TGTGCTAGTGGTTTGGGACTAGCGGGAAGAGATACGCAGTATTTT. This rearrangement joins TRBV12-5 to TRBJ2-3; 11 nucleotides agree with TRBD2. Germline V lookup: CDR1 LGHNT, CDR2 FRNRAP. The CDR3 sequence is 15 residues long. With V trimmed by 1 base and J by 5 bases, 2 bases remained unmatched.

The V gene is TRBV13, the J gene TRBJ2-3, with 14 nucleotides matching TRBD2. Looked up from germline, CDR1 is PRHDT and CDR2 is FYEKMQ (reference sequence). The CDR3 has 18 amino acids. The V gene end was trimmed by 5 bases and the J gene end by 4 bases; junction bases not matched to a gene: 11. CDR3 coding DNA: TGTGCCAGCAGCCCGACTAGCGGGGGGGCTGGTCGGTCAGATACGCAGTATTTT. It encodes CASSPTSGGAGRSDTQYF.

The rearrangement joins TRBV5-1 to TRBJ1-1; no definite D call. Germline CDR1 is SGHRS and CDR2 is YFSETQ. CDR3 size: 15 residues. The V gene lost 0 bases and the J gene lost 3 bases, with 12 bases spanning the gap. The CDR3 DNA sequence: TGCGCCAGCAGCTTGGGAGGGTCACGCCACACTGAAGCTTTCTTT. Protein product: CASSLGGSRHTEAFF.

CDR3 residues: CASSQQGRAYNEQFF. The CDR3 bases are TGCGCCAGCAGCCAACAGGGCAGGGCTTACAATGAGCAGTTCTTC. The chain is built from TRBV4-3 and TRBJ2-1, with TRBD1 as a possible D gene (5 bases). The length of the CDR3 is 15 residues. Looked up from germline, CDR1 is LGHNA and CDR2 is YSLEER. V lost 2 bases to trimming and J lost 4 bases, with 12 bases between them.

This chain links TRBV10-3 with TRBJ2-3; 8 bases are shared with TRBD1. Germline V lookup: CDR1 ENHRY, CDR2 SYGVKD. The CDR3 runs 16 residues. Losses at the gene ends were 3 bases for V and 2 bases for J; bases not matched to a gene: 7. CDR3 in DNA: TGTGCCATCAGTGATTGGGGGACAGGAGACACAGATACGCAGTATTTT. Translated, it gives CAISDWGTGDTDTQYF.

The CDR3 coding sequence is TGTGCCAGCAGCTTGAGCGGGGATGCCTACGAGCAGTACTTC. Translated: CASSLSGDAYEQYF. This rearrangement joins TRBV5-4 to TRBJ2-7, with TRBD2 matching over 7 bases. Germline CDR1 reads SGHNT; CDR2 reads YYREEE (reference sequence). V lost 1 base to trimming and J lost 2 bases; unmatched junction nucleotides: 3. CDR3 length equals 14 residues.

The V and J genes are TRBV19 and TRBJ1-5; 8 bases align to TRBD1. This CDR3 comprises 17 residues. Germline-derived CDR1 and CDR2 are LNHDA and SQIVND (reference sequence). The V segment lost 5 bases and the J segment 5 bases; nucleotides outside the gene matches: 14. The DNA for the CDR3 is TGTGCCAGTAGTCCCACTCGAGGACAGGGATACTATCAGCCCCAGCATTTT. Encoded protein: CASSPTRGQGYYQPQHF.

This clone was found a few times. The chain uses TRBV4-2 and TRBJ2-7; a possible D gene is TRBD2 (6 bases). This CDR3 has 13 residues. Trimming left V 6 bases short and J 6 bases short, with 15 bases between. Germline V gene sequence: CDR1 LGHNA, CDR2 YNFKEQ. This chain's CDR3 is CASSPGGGAEQYF. DNA for the CDR3: TGTGCCAGCAGTCCTGGAGGCGGGGCCGAGCAGTACTTC.

The rearrangement uses TRBV10-3 and TRBJ2-1; perhaps TRBD1 as D (6 bases). Looked up from germline, CDR1 is ENHRY and CDR2 is SYGVKD. The V gene lost 0 bases and the J gene lost 9 bases, with 15 bases spanning the gap. The CDR3 runs to 15 residues. CDR3 nucleotides: TGTGCCATCAGTGAGTCGCGAGGGGGTCCCGGTGAGCAGTTCTTC. This encodes CAISESRGGPGEQFF.

This clone occurred a few times. V usage is TRBV4-2 and J usage is TRBJ2-7; the D gene is possibly TRBD2 (6 bases). Trimming pared 2 bases from V and 2 bases from J, leaving 10 bases between. CDR1 and CDR2 (germline): LGHNA, YNFKEQ. The CDR3 consists of 14 residues. The CDR3 sequence: CASSQPTRTYEQYF. The CDR3, as DNA: TGTGCCAGCAGCCAACCGACTAGAACCTACGAGCAGTACTTC.

The chain carries TRBV6-1 and TRBJ1-1; no clear D. Between the trimmed V and J ends, which lost 8 bases and 1 base, there was a span of 5 bases. The CDR3 loop spans 11 amino acids. The germline CDR1 and CDR2 sequences are MNHNS and SASEGT. This CDR3 is CASGANTEAFF. The DNA of the CDR3 is TGTGCCAGCGGAGCGAACACTGAAGCTTTCTTT.

The chain is built from TRBV5-1 and TRBJ2-1; D may be TRBD2 (6 bases). Germline lookup yields CDR1 SGHRS and CDR2 YFSETQ. V lost 4 bases and J lost 3, with 11 bases in between. The CDR3 extends over 14 amino acids. The CDR3 protein is CASSTVGLYNEQFF. The CDR3 coding sequence is TGCGCCAGCAGCACCGTGGGACTCTACAATGAGCAGTTCTTC.

J is TRBJ2-7 and V is TRBV19; 7 positions match TRBD1. V was pared by 4 bases and J by 4 bases, with 7 bases of the junction left unmatched. CDR1 is LNHDA, CDR2 SQIVND, per germline (reference sequence). CDR3 length: 14 residues. CDR3 sequence reads: CASSRWDRPYEQYF. In nucleotides, the CDR3 is TGTGCCAGTAGTAGATGGGACAGACCTTACGAGCAGTACTTC.

CDR3 DNA sequence: TGCAGTGCCCGAACGGGGGATACGCAGTATTTT. It specifies CSARTGDTQYF. V usage is TRBV20-1 and J usage is TRBJ2-3; D might be TRBD2 (5 bases). V shed 6 bases and J shed 6 bases, with 10 bases lying between them. The CDR3 contains 11 residues. Germline values: CDR1 DFQATT, CDR2 SNEGSKA (reference sequence).

The rearrangement uses TRBV2 and TRBJ1-1; no clear D. This CDR3 is built from 14 residues. V lost 0 bases and J lost 5, with 10 bases in between. CDR1 and CDR2 (germline): SNHLY, FYNNEI. The CDR3 DNA is TGTGCCAGCAGTGAAGCAGGAGGGAGGACTGAAGCTTTCTTT. As protein: CASSEAGGRTEAFF.

This chain links TRBV28 with TRBJ2-1; 9 nucleotides agree with TRBD1. This CDR3 is built from 15 residues. CDR1 is MDHEN, CDR2 SYDVKM, per germline. The V segment lost 5 bases and the J segment 7 bases; nucleotides outside the gene matches: 9. The CDR3 loop reads CASSLPGQGRNEQFF. CDR3 bases: TGTGCCAGCAGTCTCCCGGGACAGGGCCGTAATGAGCAGTTCTTC.